Given below is one T cell receptor (beta chain) in context. This entry belongs to a study of chemoradiotherapy in HPV16-positive cancers. The germline V gene encodes CDR1 LNHDA and CDR2 SQIVND (reference sequence). The CDR3 runs 14 residues. V was shortened by 6 bases and J by 6 bases, with 15 bases between the two germline ends. Profiling relied on immunoSEQ multiplex PCR, and the TCRdb table lists in-frame clones only, not all of them. The sample comprises approximately 5,400 clones, approximately 91% of which are singletons, and approximately 2% rests with the top ten. The specimen comprised blood, sampled from a patient who underwent chemoradiotherapy. The origin of this receptor is a human donor with HPV-associated anogenital cancer. This chain joins TRBV19 and TRBJ1-5; TRBD1 might be the D (6 bases). CDR3 residues: CASRPRGGLQPQHF. The CDR3 region has the DNA TGTGCCAGTAGACCCCGCGGGGGGCTTCAGCCCCAGCATTTT.